These 32 T cell receptor beta chains were sequenced from one sample in a study of immune heterogeneity within non-small cell lung tumors. The TCR beta CDR3 region underwent multiplex PCR amplification with 32 V and 13 J primers. In TCRdb, the multiplex PCR reads were re-called with MiXCR into one record per CDR3 protein. The sample includes some 5,600 distinct CDR3 sequences, less than 20% of them seen just once. Template input, which was bulk tumor genomic DNA, totaled 600 ng per sample. Several biopsies were collected from each primary tumor during surgery. They were spaced as far apart as possible within the tumor mass. These patients got curative surgery after being newly diagnosed with untreated non-small cell lung cancer. The sequencing input was lung tumor tissue. These receptors came from a man in his forties with non-small cell lung cancer.

This clonotype appeared a single time. At one boundary the junction diverges from the germline segment, which might be a read error. The chain is built from TRBV10-1 and TRBJ1-2, with a possible D match to TRBD1 (5 bases). CDR3 length equals 17 residues. Germline V gene data show CDR1 as WNHNN and CDR2 as SYGVQD (reference sequence). DNA of the CDR3: TGCGCCAGCAGGGCTCCTGACGAGGGGATGAAACTATATGGCTACACCTTT. It encodes CASRAPDEGMKLYGYTF.

This clonotype was recorded a few times. Since a much larger clone is just one base distant, this may be a read error. The chain joins TRBV19 to TRBJ2-1, with 7 bases lining up with TRBD2. Per germline, CDR1 LNHDA and CDR2 SQIVND (reference sequence). The junction had 10 bases not matched to a gene; V was cut back by 6 bases and J by 8 bases. The CDR3 has 14 residues. The CDR3 reads CASRGLAVRHEQFF. The CDR3 DNA reads TGTGCCAGTAGAGGGCTAGCGGTGCGACATGAGCAGTTCTTC. Together with reference TRBV19 and TRBJ2-1, the CDR3 gives the full variable domain: DGGITQSPKYLFRKEGQNVTLSCEQNLNHDAMYWYRQDPGQGLRLIYYSQIVNDFQKGDIAEGYSVSREKKESFPLTVTSAQKNPTAFYLCASRGLAVRHEQFFGPGTRLTVL.

This clonotype was picked up a small number of times. The CDR3, as DNA: TGCAGTGCTAGAGTGGGGACAGGGACTAGCGGGAGCTCCTACAATGAGCAGTTCTTC. It codes for CSARVGTGTSGSSYNEQFF. The V gene is TRBV20-1, the J gene TRBJ2-1; TRBD2 matches 14 bases. The V and J ends lost 1 base and 0 bases, in that order; junction bases with no gene match: 8. Germline V gene data show CDR1 as DFQATT and CDR2 as SNEGSKA (reference sequence). This CDR3 contains 19 residues.

On this clonotype itself: A much larger clonotype is one base distant, so this may be a read error. This chain uses TRBV25-1 with TRBJ2-7; perhaps TRBD1 as D (5 bases). Germline loops: CDR1 MGHDK, CDR2 SYGVNS. The CDR3 totals 14 residues. Trimming stripped 2 bases from V and 3 bases from J, with 11 bases between. The CDR3 region is CASSEPQGYYEQYF. In DNA form, the CDR3 reads TGTGCCAGCAGTGAACCGCAGGGTTACTACGAGCAGTACTTC.

This clonotype was observed a single time. A read error may be the cause here, since a much bigger clone is one base away. The CDR3 region is CASILVGPTRDTIYF. The CDR3, as DNA: TGCGCCAGCATCTTGGTGGGACCGACCAGAGACACCATATATTTT. The J gene is TRBJ1-3, the V gene TRBV5-1, with a weak D call TRBD1 (5 bases). CDR1 and CDR2 (germline): SGHRS, YFSETQ. CDR3 length: 15 residues.

This clonotype has at least ten counts. V usage is TRBV20-1 and J usage is TRBJ2-5; 7 nucleotides match TRBD2. From germline, CDR1 is DFQATT and CDR2 SNEGSKA (reference sequence). The length of the CDR3 is 12 residues. J lost 1 base, V lost 7 bases, and 3 bases had no gene match. CDR3 DNA sequence: TGCAGTGGGTCTAGCGGCCAAGAGACCCAGTACTTC. This gives the protein CSGSSGQETQYF.

The sample holds many counts of this clonotype. CDR3 DNA sequence: TGTGCCAGCAGTGAAGCGGGGGGGCAAGAGACCCAGTACTTC. It yields the protein CASSEAGGQETQYF. This chain connects TRBV6-1 to TRBJ2-5; TRBD2 matches 7 bases. Germline V gives CDR1 MNHNS, CDR2 SASEGT. V was clipped by 0 bases and J by 2 bases; unmatched bases: 0. The CDR3 contains 14 residues.

This clonotype has a count of ten or more. The chain couples TRBV3-1 to TRBJ2-2; TRBD1 aligns across 8 bases. The CDR3 sequence is 15 residues long. Losses at the gene ends were 3 bases for V and 6 bases for J; bases not matched to a gene: 6. From germline, CDR1 is LGHDT and CDR2 YNNKEL (reference sequence). The CDR3 region is CASSQIAGGPGELFF. For the CDR3, the DNA is TGTGCCAGCAGCCAGATCGCAGGGGGCCCCGGGGAGCTGTTTTTT. Based on the CDR3 plus reference TRBV3-1 and TRBJ2-2, the full variable domain is DTAVSQTPKYLVTQMGNDKSIKCEQNLGHDTMYWYKQDSKKFLKIMFSYNNKELIINETVPNRFSPKSPDKAHLNLHINSLELGDSAVYFCASSQIAGGPGELFFGEGSRLTVL.

On this clonotype itself: Since no conserved phenylalanine or tryptophan closes the CDR3, a read error is the likely cause. The limits of the CDR3 on the DNA are not certain, so only TCRdb's listed CDR3 is given. The rearrangement uses TRBV20-1 and TRBJ1-2; TRBD1 reflects the table's D call only, with no check against the DNA. Both ends counted, the CDR3 spans 12 residues. Germline values: CDR1 DFQATT, CDR2 SNEGSKA (reference sequence). The CDR3 protein is CSARVGGGRGPL.

This clonotype is labeled as large. This chain connects TRBV9 to TRBJ2-7, with no clear D. This CDR3 has 13 residues. With 0 bases removed from V and 1 base from J, the gap between germline ends came to 5 bases. Germline assignment: CDR1 SGDLS and CDR2 YYNGEE. The CDR3 loop is CASSVEGSYEQYF. Written as DNA, the CDR3 is TGTGCCAGCAGCGTAGAGGGTTCCTACGAGCAGTACTTC.

By sample fraction, this clonotype is medium-sized. V gene TRBV6-1 combines with J gene TRBJ2-2, with D perhaps matching TRBD1 (5 bases). Trimming left V 5 bases short and J 0 bases short, with 10 bases between. CDR1 MNHNS and CDR2 SASEGT come from the germline V gene. The CDR3 spans 15 residues. The CDR3 loop is CASSRGFTNTGELFF. CDR3 in DNA: TGTGCCAGCAGTAGGGGATTTACGAACACCGGGGAGCTGTTTTTT.

This clonotype has just a few counts. The CDR3 loop is CASSFRQVGNTIYF. The CDR3 region has the DNA TGTGCCAGCAGCTTTAGACAGGTTGGAAACACCATATATTTT. The V and J genes are TRBV5-6 and TRBJ1-3; weak D call: TRBD1 (6 bases). Deletions cut 2 bases from V and 3 bases from J, with 9 bases between. The CDR3 spans 14 residues. The germline V gene has CDR1 SGHDT and CDR2 YYEEEE.

This clonotype appeared a few times. The chain links TRBV7-9 to TRBJ2-1; D is unclear. Trimming stripped 1 base from V and 6 bases from J, with 4 bases between. This CDR3 has 12 amino acids. Germline CDR1 reads SEHNR; CDR2 reads FQNEAQ (reference sequence). CDR3 DNA sequence: TGTGCCAGCAGCTTAGAGGGCAATGAGCAGTTCTTC. It encodes CASSLEGNEQFF.

This clonotype is labeled as medium-sized. CDR3 in DNA: TGTGCCAGCAGTTTTGATCCAGGGGATTTCAAGCCCCTCCACTTT. As protein: CASSFDPGDFKPLHF. V gene TRBV28 combines with J gene TRBJ1-6; possible D gene TRBD1, 6 bases. The germline V gene has CDR1 MDHEN and CDR2 SYDVKM. The CDR3 consists of 15 residues. V lost 3 bases to trimming and J lost 13 bases, with 19 bases between them.

This clonotype is medium-sized by share. The chain joins TRBV12-3 or TRBV12-4 to TRBJ2-7; unclear D gene. The CDR3 consists of 13 residues. Deletions cut 1 base from V and 4 bases from J, with 8 bases between. For the CDR3, the DNA is TGTGCCAGCAGTTTAGTTACTATATACGAGCAGTACTTC. Translation gives CASSLVTIYEQYF.

Only a few counts were recorded for this clonotype. A read error may explain this, as a much larger clone is one base away. This chain links TRBV11-2 with TRBJ1-2; no clear D gene. The germline V gene encodes CDR1 SGHAT and CDR2 FQNNGV. The CDR3 has 12 amino acids. With 6 bases removed from V and 8 bases from J, the gap between germline ends came to 13 bases. CDR3 region: CASRTDSGGYTF. The DNA for the CDR3 is TGTGCCAGCAGGACTGACTCGGGAGGCTACACCTTC.

This rearrangement joins TRBV10-2 to TRBJ2-2, with 9 nucleotides matching TRBD1. Germline V gene sequence: CDR1 WSHSY, CDR2 SAAADI. The CDR3 runs to 13 residues. V lost 11 bases, J lost 8 bases, and 9 bases stayed unmatched. The CDR3 bases are TGCGCCCGCCGGGACAGGGACGTAGGGGAGCTGTTTTTT. Its protein is CARRDRDVGELFF.

Ten or more counts support this clonotype. J is TRBJ1-2 and V is TRBV20-1, with D possibly being TRBD1 (5 bases). This CDR3 spans 13 amino acids. V dropped 5 bases and J dropped 4 bases, with 14 bases sitting between them. Germline lookup yields CDR1 DFQATT and CDR2 SNEGSKA (reference sequence). The CDR3 region has the DNA TGCAGTGCTCAAATTGGGGCAGCCTATGGCTACACCTTC. This sequence encodes CSAQIGAAYGYTF.

Remarks on this clonotype: Sequence at one end of the junction differs from germline and may be a read error. The chain carries TRBV19 and TRBJ1-5; D not certain. From germline, CDR1 is LNHDA and CDR2 SQIVND (reference sequence). The CDR3 consists of 13 residues. CDR3 sequence (DNA): TGTGCTAGTAGTATAGCCCACAATCAGCCCCAGCATTTT. It specifies CASSIAHNQPQHF.

By proportion, this clonotype is medium-sized. The genes are TRBV15 and TRBJ1-1, with no clear D. CDR3 length: 15 amino acids. Germline CDR1 reads LNHNV; CDR2 reads YYDKDF (reference sequence). V shed 1 base and J shed 0 bases, with 9 bases lying between them. In nucleotides, the CDR3 is TGTGCCACCAGCAGAGTTGCGGGGTTGAACACTGAAGCTTTCTTT. Encoded protein: CATSRVAGLNTEAFF.

At least ten counts were recorded for this clonotype. The rearrangement links TRBV7-9 to TRBJ2-1; D remains ambiguous. The V and J ends lost 2 bases and 8 bases respectively, with 16 bases between them. Germline loops: CDR1 SEHNR, CDR2 FQNEAQ (reference sequence). The CDR3 length is 15 residues. CDR3: CASSLRTAGFDEQFF. CDR3 DNA: TGTGCCAGCAGCTTACGCACCGCCGGTTTCGATGAGCAGTTCTTC.

This clonotype has a count of ten or more. In DNA form, the CDR3 reads TGCAGCGTTACTCCGGGACAGCGGGGCACAGATACGCAGTATTTT. Translated: CSVTPGQRGTDTQYF. The chain couples TRBV29-1 to TRBJ2-3; the D gene is possibly TRBD1 (7 bases). V dropped 5 bases and J dropped 1 base, with 16 bases sitting between them. Germline CDR1 reads SQVTM; CDR2 reads ANQGSEA. The length of the CDR3 is 15 residues.

This clonotype was seen more than once but under ten times. The rearrangement joins TRBV10-3 to TRBJ1-5, with D perhaps TRBD1 (6 bases). Trimming removed 8 bases from V and 4 bases from J, with 15 bases in between. The germline V gene has CDR1 ENHRY and CDR2 SYGVKD. CDR3 length: 14 amino acids. The CDR3 DNA reads TGTGCCATCTCGGCGGGACATGTGAATCAGCCCCAGCATTTT. Protein sequence: CAISAGHVNQPQHF.

By proportion, this clonotype is medium-sized (0.01 to 0.1%). The DNA for the CDR3 is TGTGCCAGCAGCCGGACAGGGCCGGGAGAAAAACTGTTTTTT. Translated: CASSRTGPGEKLFF. The V gene is TRBV6-1, the J gene TRBJ1-4; 8 bases are shared with TRBD1. Germline lookup yields CDR1 MNHNS and CDR2 SASEGT. With V trimmed by 6 bases and J by 8 bases, 8 bases remained unmatched. This CDR3 comprises 14 residues.

This clonotype has just a few counts. A single base separates this from a much larger clone, so it may be a read error. The chain combines TRBV6-2 or TRBV6-3 with TRBJ2-6, with D tentatively TRBD1 (5 bases). V gave up 7 bases and J gave up 0 bases, with 10 bases separating them. Germline V gene sequence: CDR1 MNHEY, CDR2 SVGEGT. This CDR3 contains 15 residues. The chain's CDR3 is CASTPQDSGANVLTF. The CDR3 nucleotides are TGTGCCAGCACCCCACAGGACTCTGGGGCCAACGTCCTGACTTTC.

This clonotype is medium-sized (0.01 to 0.1%) in the sample. The V and J genes are TRBV5-8 and TRBJ2-3; 7 nucleotides align to TRBD2. CDR1 SGHTS and CDR2 YDEGEE come from the germline V gene. The J segment lost 1 base and the V segment lost 2 bases, leaving 1 base of the junction unmatched. The CDR3 sequence is 14 residues long. The CDR3 loop is CASSLAGRTDTQYF. In nucleotides, the CDR3 is TGTGCCAGCAGCTTAGCGGGGCGCACAGATACGCAGTATTTT.

This clonotype is classed as medium-sized. The chain combines TRBV9 with TRBJ2-3, with 7 positions matching TRBD2. The CDR3 loop spans 16 amino acids. Germline V gives CDR1 SGDLS, CDR2 YYNGEE. The ends lost 2 bases at V and 2 bases at J; junction bases unmatched: 8. CDR3 in amino acids: CASSVGTNPYTDTQYF. CDR3 in DNA: TGTGCCAGCAGCGTTGGGACTAATCCTTACACAGATACGCAGTATTTT. The variable domain in full, completed from reference TRBV9 and TRBJ2-3, reads DSGVTQTPKHLITATGQRVTLRCSPRSGDLSVYWYQQSLDQGLQFLIQYYNGEERAKGNILERFSAQQFPDLHSELNLSSLELGDSALYFCASSVGTNPYTDTQYFGPGTRLTVL.

By its share, this clonotype is medium-sized. CDR3 residues: CASSLGSTGDVYEQYF. The DNA for the CDR3 is TGCGCCAGCAGCTTGGGATCGACAGGGGATGTCTACGAGCAGTACTTC. The V call is TRBV5-1, the J call TRBJ2-7, with 8 bases that match TRBD1. The CDR3 is made up of 16 amino acids. V was pared by 0 bases and J by 3 bases, with 8 bases of the junction left unmatched. Germline V lookup: CDR1 SGHRS, CDR2 YFSETQ.

By share, this clonotype ranks as medium-sized. As DNA, the CDR3 is TGTGCCAGCAGTTATGGCAGGAACACTGAAGCTTTCTTT. This gives the protein CASSYGRNTEAFF. This chain connects TRBV6-2 or TRBV6-3 to TRBJ1-1; D not resolved. This CDR3 has 13 amino acids. The V gene's germline CDR1 is MNHEY and CDR2 SVGEGT. V was cut by 3 bases and J by 1 base, with 6 bases left in between.

This clonotype is deemed medium-sized. The V gene is TRBV28, the J gene TRBJ2-7; possibly TRBD1 for D (6 bases). V lost 6 bases, J lost 3 bases, and 6 bases lay in between. CDR1 MDHEN and CDR2 SYDVKM come from the germline V gene. The CDR3 has 11 residues. The CDR3 sequence is CASRQGYEQYF. CDR3 coding DNA: TGTGCCAGCAGACAGGGCTACGAGCAGTACTTC.

This clonotype was picked up many times. The chain couples TRBV7-9 to TRBJ2-5, with 9 bases lining up with TRBD1. J lost 3 bases, V lost 3 bases, and 2 bases had no gene match. The germline CDR1 and CDR2 sequences are SEHNR and FQNEAQ (reference sequence). The CDR3 runs 14 residues. The CDR3 DNA follows: TGTGCCAGCAGCTTCCGGGACAGGGAAGAGACCCAGTACTTC. Translated: CASSFRDREETQYF.

To note about this clonotype: Being one base from a much bigger clone, this may be a read error. The chain's CDR3 is CASSLMGAKNIQYF. The CDR3 nucleotides read TGTGCCAGCAGTCTTATGGGTGCCAAAAACATTCAGTACTTC. The chain couples TRBV6-2 or TRBV6-3 to TRBJ2-4; D remains ambiguous. The CDR3 is made up of 14 amino acids. V was trimmed by 5 bases and J by 1 base, leaving 9 bases between them. Germline CDR1 and CDR2: MNHEY and SVGEGT.